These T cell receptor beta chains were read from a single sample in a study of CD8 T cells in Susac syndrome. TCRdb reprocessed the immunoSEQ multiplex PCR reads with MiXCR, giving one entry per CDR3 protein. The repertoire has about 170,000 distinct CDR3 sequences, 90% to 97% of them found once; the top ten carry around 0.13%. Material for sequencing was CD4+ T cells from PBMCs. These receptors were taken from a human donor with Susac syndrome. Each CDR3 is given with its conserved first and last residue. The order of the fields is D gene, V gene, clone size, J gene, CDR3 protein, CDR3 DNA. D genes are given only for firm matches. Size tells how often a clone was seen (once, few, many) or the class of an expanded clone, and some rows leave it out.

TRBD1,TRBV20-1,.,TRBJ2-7,CSAKGQGIYEQYF,TGCAGTGCGAAAGGACAGGGTATCTACGAGCAGTACTTC
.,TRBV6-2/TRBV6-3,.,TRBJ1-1,CASKDPRGTEAFF,TGTGCCAGCAAGGACCCGAGGGGTACTGAAGCTTTCTTT
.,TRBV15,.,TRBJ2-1,CATSRDRTSFGEQFF,TGTGCCACCAGCAGAGATAGGACCAGCTTCGGTGAGCAGTTCTTC
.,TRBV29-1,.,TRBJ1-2,CSVEATLGGYTF,TGCAGCGTTGAAGCCACCCTCGGTGGCTACACCTTC
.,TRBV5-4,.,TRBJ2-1,CASSHPGDNEQFF,TGTGCCAGCAGCCACCCGGGGGACAATGAGCAGTTCTTC
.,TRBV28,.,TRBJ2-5,CASSWTGRETQYF,TGTGCCAGCAGTTGGACGGGCCGGGAGACCCAGTACTTC
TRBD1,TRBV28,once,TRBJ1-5,CASRILGQGAEDQPQHF,TGTGCCAGCAGAATCCTTGGACAGGGGGCCGAGGATCAGCCCCAGCATTTT
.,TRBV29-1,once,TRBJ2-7,CSVVTRQQGEQYF,TGCAGCGTTGTAACTAGACAGCAAGGGGAGCAGTACTTC
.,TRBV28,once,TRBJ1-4,CASSLSRGLFF,TGTGCCAGCAGTTTATCGAGGGGACTGTTTTTT
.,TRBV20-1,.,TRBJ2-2,CSATGGGNTGELFF,TGCAGTGCCACAGGGGGGGGGAACACCGGGGAGCTGTTTTTT
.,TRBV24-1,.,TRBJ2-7,CATSDNYEQYF,TGTGCCACCAGTGATAATTACGAGCAGTACTTC
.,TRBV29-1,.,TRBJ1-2,CSVETPGHYF,TGCAGCGTTGAAACTCCGGGCCACTACTTC
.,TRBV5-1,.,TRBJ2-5,CASSLANGGGKETQYF,TGCGCCAGCAGCTTGGCCAATGGAGGGGGGAAAGAGACCCAGTACTTC
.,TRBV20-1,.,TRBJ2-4,CSAPRLSRTKYAQYF,TGCAGTGCCCCACGACTGAGCCGGACGAAATACGCTCAGTACTTC
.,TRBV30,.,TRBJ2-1,CAWSVRSMDEQFF,TGTGCCTGGAGTGTACGCTCTATGGATGAGCAGTTCTTC
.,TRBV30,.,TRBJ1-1,CAWSVGQFEAFF,TGTGCCTGGAGTGTCGGGCAGTTTGAAGCTTTCTTT
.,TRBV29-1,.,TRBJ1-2,CSVEENTRNGYTF,TGCAGCGTTGAAGAGAACACAAGGAATGGCTACACCTTC
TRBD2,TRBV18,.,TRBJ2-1,CASSRAGGPDNEQFF,TGTGCCAGCTCACGGGCGGGAGGGCCAGACAATGAGCAGTTCTTC
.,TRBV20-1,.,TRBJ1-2,CSASYGYTF,TGCAGTGCTAGTTATGGCTACACCTTC
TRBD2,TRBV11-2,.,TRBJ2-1,CASSLAAGGLGEQFF,TGTGCCAGCAGCTTAGCAGCGGGAGGTCTCGGTGAGCAGTTCTTC
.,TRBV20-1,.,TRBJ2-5,CSFSAPGTLETQYF,TGCAGTTTTAGTGCCCCCGGGACTCTAGAGACCCAGTACTTC
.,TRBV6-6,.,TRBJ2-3,CASNRETSTDTQYF,TGTGCCAGCAACCGGGAGACGAGCACAGATACGCAGTATTTT
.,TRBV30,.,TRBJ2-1,CAWRGGDTSYNEQFF,TGTGCCTGGAGGGGAGGGGACACGTCCTACAATGAGCAGTTCTTC
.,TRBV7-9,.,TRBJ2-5,CASSLGLQRLQETQYF,TGTGCCAGCAGCTTAGGTTTACAGAGACTCCAAGAGACCCAGTACTTC
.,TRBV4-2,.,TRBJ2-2,CASSQGPTAPGELFF,TGTGCCAGCAGCCAAGGTCCGACAGCCCCCGGGGAGCTGTTTTTT
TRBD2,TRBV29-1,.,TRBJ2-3,CSVGETKTSGGTDTQYF,TGCAGCGTTGGAGAGACCAAGACTAGCGGAGGCACAGATACGCAGTATTTT
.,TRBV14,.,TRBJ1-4,CASSQGQGNEKLFF,TGTGCCAGCAGCCAAGGCCAGGGGAATGAAAAACTGTTTTTT
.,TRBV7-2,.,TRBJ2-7,CASSLRGSSVYEQYF,TGTGCCAGCAGCTTACGGGGGAGTTCGGTCTACGAGCAGTACTTC
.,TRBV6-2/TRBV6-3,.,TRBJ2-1,CASSSSGTVYNEQFF,TGTGCCAGCAGTTCGTCCGGGACTGTCTACAATGAGCAGTTCTTC
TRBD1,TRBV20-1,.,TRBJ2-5,CSARPDRVQETQYF,TGCAGTGCTAGACCGGACAGGGTCCAAGAGACCCAGTACTTC
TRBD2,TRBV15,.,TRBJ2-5,CATSRDGGGKSGETQYF,TGTGCCACCAGCAGAGATGGGGGGGGGAAAAGCGGAGAGACCCAGTACTTC
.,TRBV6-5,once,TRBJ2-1,CASRPPSANEQFF,TGTGCCAGCAGGCCCCCTAGCGCTAATGAGCAGTTCTTC
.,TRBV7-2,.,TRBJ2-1,CASSLVRGAVNEQFF,TGTGCCAGCAGCTTAGTCCGGGGGGCAGTCAATGAGCAGTTCTTC
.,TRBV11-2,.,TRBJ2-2,CASSLGRAFDTGELFF,TGTGCCAGCAGCTTAGGCAGGGCGTTCGACACCGGGGAGCTGTTTTTT
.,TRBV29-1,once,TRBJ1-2,CSAEKGGNYGYTF,TGCAGCGCCGAGAAGGGTGGTAACTATGGCTACACCTTC
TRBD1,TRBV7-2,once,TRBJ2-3,CASRQGAGWSTDTQYF,TGTGCCAGCAGGCAGGGGGCGGGGTGGAGCACAGATACGCAGTATTTT
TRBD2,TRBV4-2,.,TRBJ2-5,CASSQDRSGGPEETQYF,TGTGCCAGCAGCCAAGATCGGAGCGGGGGGCCAGAGGAGACCCAGTACTTC
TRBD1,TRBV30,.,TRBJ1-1,CAWEDREGREAFF,TGTGCCTGGGAGGACAGGGAAGGTCGTGAAGCTTTCTTT
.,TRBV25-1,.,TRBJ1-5,CASSEYLAPAGGAGQPQHF,TGTGCCAGCAGTGAATATTTAGCTCCCGCGGGGGGCGCGGGTCAGCCCCAGCATTTT
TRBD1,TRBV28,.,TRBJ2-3,CASSRQGAADTQYF,TGTGCCAGCAGTAGACAGGGGGCCGCAGATACGCAGTATTTT
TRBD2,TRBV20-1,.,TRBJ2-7,CSARGGAGEQYF,TGCAGTGCTAGAGGGGGAGCGGGAGAGCAGTACTTC
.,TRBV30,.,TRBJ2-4,CAWSSGRAIDIQYF,TGTGCCTGGAGTTCCGGCAGGGCGATTGACATTCAGTACTTC
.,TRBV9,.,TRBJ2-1,CASSGDPRKPYNEQFF,TGTGCCAGCAGCGGGGACCCTAGGAAACCCTACAATGAGCAGTTCTTC
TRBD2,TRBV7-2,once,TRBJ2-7,CASGAPGLAGEQYF,TGTGCCAGTGGGGCCCCGGGACTAGCGGGGGAGCAGTACTTC
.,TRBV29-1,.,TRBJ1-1,CSVVGQGGRAEAFF,TGCAGCGTAGTTGGGCAGGGAGGGAGGGCTGAAGCTTTCTTT
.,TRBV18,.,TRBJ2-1,CASSPLSAEQFF,TGTGCCAGCTCACCACTCAGCGCGGAGCAGTTCTTC
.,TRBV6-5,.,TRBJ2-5,CASRGYTTETQYF,TGTGCCAGCAGAGGATACACCACAGAGACCCAGTACTTC
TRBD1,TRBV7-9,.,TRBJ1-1,CASTKVLDREAFF,TGTGCCAGCACCAAAGTCCTGGACAGGGAAGCTTTCTTT
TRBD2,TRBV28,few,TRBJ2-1,CASSSGLAGGHEQFF,TGTGCCAGCAGTTCCGGACTAGCGGGAGGGCATGAGCAGTTCTTC
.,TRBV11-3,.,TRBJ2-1,CASSLDGKGSYNEQFF,TGTGCCAGCAGCTTAGATGGTAAGGGGTCCTACAATGAGCAGTTCTTC
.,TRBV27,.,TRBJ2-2,CASSLSGRNTGELFF,TGTGCCAGCAGTTTATCCGGACGGAACACCGGGGAGCTGTTTTTT
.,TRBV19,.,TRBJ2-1,CASSMALVAQAEQFF,TGTGCCAGTAGTATGGCCCTGGTCGCTCAAGCTGAGCAGTTCTTC
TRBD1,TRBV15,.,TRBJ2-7,CATSRDKDRGYEQYF,TGTGCCACCAGCAGAGATAAAGACAGGGGCTACGAGCAGTACTTC
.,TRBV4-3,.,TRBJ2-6,CASSQEGFGGLANVLTF,TGCGCCAGCAGCCAAGAGGGCTTCGGTGGTTTGGCCAACGTCCTGACTTTC
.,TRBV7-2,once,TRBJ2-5,CASSSWTAQETQYF,TGTGCCAGCAGCTCTTGGACAGCCCAAGAGACCCAGTACTTC
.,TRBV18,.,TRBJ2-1,CASSPREDEQFF,TGTGCCAGCTCACCTAGGGAGGATGAGCAGTTCTTC
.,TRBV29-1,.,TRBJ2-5,CSVTPTQETQYF,TGCAGCGTTACACCAACCCAGGAGACCCAGTACTTC
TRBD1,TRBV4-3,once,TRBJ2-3,CASSQETGNTQYF,TGCGCCAGCAGCCAGGAGACAGGGAACACGCAGTATTTT
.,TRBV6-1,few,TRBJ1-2,CASSPVTGFGYTF,TGTGCCAGCAGTCCCGTGACAGGTTTCGGCTACACCTTC